The rows below give T cell receptor beta chains drawn from one sample of a study of cutaneous CD30+ T cell lymphoproliferative disorder and hepatitis E. Measured with immunoSEQ multiplex PCR; TCRdb has only the in-frame clones, and not every one. The data contain 7,000 to 9,000 clones, approximately 74% of them singletons. The specimen was blood. Receptors originate from a human donor with a cutaneous T cell lymphoproliferative disorder associated with hepatitis E virus. Each CDR3 is given with its conserved first and last residue. The D gene is left open where the match is weak. Clone size is shown for a subset of rows, as once, few, many or a class of expanded clone.

v_gene: TRBV29-1
d_gene: TRBD1
j_gene: TRBJ2-5
abundance: few
CDR3nt: TGCAGCGTCCATTCCCGGGACAGGGCCTCAGAGACCCAGTACTTC
CDR3aa: CSVHSRDRASETQYF

v_gene: TRBV7-6
d_gene: -
j_gene: TRBJ1-4
abundance: -
CDR3nt: TGTGCCAGCAGCTTAGGGGGAGGATCATCAACTAATGAAAAACTGTTTTTT
CDR3aa: CASSLGGGSSTNEKLFF

v_gene: TRBV6-6
d_gene: -
j_gene: TRBJ1-3
abundance: -
CDR3nt: TGTGCCAGCAGTCCTCAGGCGGGGGGAAACACCATATATTTT
CDR3aa: CASSPQAGGNTIYF

v_gene: TRBV18
d_gene: TRBD1
j_gene: TRBJ1-2
abundance: -
CDR3nt: TGTGCCAGCTCACCTCCTCGGGACAGGGTCGGCTACACCTTC
CDR3aa: CASSPPRDRVGYTF

v_gene: TRBV15
d_gene: TRBD1
j_gene: TRBJ1-3
abundance: few
CDR3nt: TGTGCCACCAGCAGTGGGGACAGGGGTTCTGGAAACACCATATATTTT
CDR3aa: CATSSGDRGSGNTIYF

v_gene: TRBV7-9
d_gene: -
j_gene: TRBJ2-3
abundance: -
CDR3nt: TGTGCCAGCAGCGCCTGGGACGGATCCACAGATACGCAGTATTTT
CDR3aa: CASSAWDGSTDTQYF

v_gene: TRBV28
d_gene: -
j_gene: TRBJ1-4
abundance: -
CDR3nt: TGTGCCAGCAGCAGTGCAACTAATGAAAAACTGTTTTTT
CDR3aa: CASSSATNEKLFF

v_gene: TRBV5-1
d_gene: -
j_gene: TRBJ2-1
abundance: once
CDR3nt: TGCGCCAGCAGCTTGGGAGAAGGGGCAGGGTTGAATGAGCAGTTCTTC
CDR3aa: CASSLGEGAGLNEQFF

v_gene: TRBV28
d_gene: -
j_gene: TRBJ2-7
abundance: -
CDR3nt: TGTGCCAGCAGCTCAACCGCCAGGGGGACTTACGAGCAGTACTTC
CDR3aa: CASSSTARGTYEQYF

v_gene: TRBV11-1
d_gene: TRBD1
j_gene: TRBJ2-1
abundance: -
CDR3nt: TGTGCCAGCAGCTCCAGGGGGCAATCCTACAATGAGCAGTTCTTC
CDR3aa: CASSSRGQSYNEQFF

v_gene: TRBV19
d_gene: TRBD2
j_gene: TRBJ2-3
abundance: once
CDR3nt: TGTGCCAGTAGTATAGGTCTTGGGAGCGGGGCAAGCACAGATACGCAGTATTTT
CDR3aa: CASSIGLGSGASTDTQYF

v_gene: TRBV4-1
d_gene: TRBD1
j_gene: TRBJ2-7
abundance: -
CDR3nt: TGCGCCAGCAGCCTTGACGGGACAGGGTTTTACGAGCAGTACTTC
CDR3aa: CASSLDGTGFYEQYF

v_gene: TRBV4-1
d_gene: -
j_gene: TRBJ2-1
abundance: few
CDR3nt: TGCGCCAGCAGCCAAGAGAGGGTAGGCCTTTCCGGTGAGCAGTTCTTC
CDR3aa: CASSQERVGLSGEQFF

v_gene: TRBV30
d_gene: -
j_gene: TRBJ1-2
abundance: few
CDR3nt: TGTGCCTGGAGTCCCACACCGACAGGATACTACACCTTC
CDR3aa: CAWSPTPTGYYTF

v_gene: TRBV4-1
d_gene: -
j_gene: TRBJ1-2
abundance: few
CDR3nt: TGCGCCAGCAGCCAAGAACACAGCTTGAACTATGGCTACACCTTC
CDR3aa: CASSQEHSLNYGYTF

v_gene: TRBV5-4
d_gene: -
j_gene: TRBJ2-5
abundance: -
CDR3nt: TGTGCCAGCAGCCAACGGGACCGAGAGACCCAGTACTTC
CDR3aa: CASSQRDRETQYF

v_gene: TRBV5-8
d_gene: -
j_gene: TRBJ1-1
abundance: -
CDR3nt: TGTGCCAGCAGCTTGGGAATGGCCGGGATGCGGAACACTGAAGCTTTCTTT
CDR3aa: CASSLGMAGMRNTEAFF

v_gene: TRBV6-1
d_gene: -
j_gene: TRBJ1-1
abundance: -
CDR3nt: TGTGCCAGCAACCTCGACCTGAACACTGAAGCTTTCTTT
CDR3aa: CASNLDLNTEAFF

v_gene: TRBV7-9
d_gene: -
j_gene: TRBJ2-2
abundance: -
CDR3nt: TGTGCCAGCAGCCAGCCGACAGCGAACACCGGGGAGCTGTTTTTT
CDR3aa: CASSQPTANTGELFF

v_gene: TRBV30
d_gene: -
j_gene: TRBJ2-1
abundance: -
CDR3nt: TGTGCCTGGAGTGTACTTGGTGAGCAGTTCTTC
CDR3aa: CAWSVLGEQFF

v_gene: TRBV27
d_gene: -
j_gene: TRBJ1-2
abundance: few
CDR3nt: TGTGCCAGCGGATTCCCCCAGCCCCACATTCTCGATAGTGGCTACACCTTC
CDR3aa: CASGFPQPHILDSGYTF

v_gene: TRBV11-2
d_gene: -
j_gene: TRBJ2-1
abundance: -
CDR3nt: TGTGCCAGCAGCTTAGCAGGTTCGGGGGCCAATGAGCAGTTCTTC
CDR3aa: CASSLAGSGANEQFF

v_gene: TRBV4-2
d_gene: -
j_gene: TRBJ2-2
abundance: -
CDR3nt: TGTGCCAGCAGGACAGCCAGCGGGGAGCTGTTTTTT
CDR3aa: CASRTASGELFF

v_gene: TRBV28
d_gene: -
j_gene: TRBJ1-1
abundance: -
CDR3nt: TGTGCCAGCAGCCTCAGGCACACTGAAGCTTTCTTT
CDR3aa: CASSLRHTEAFF

v_gene: TRBV14
d_gene: TRBD2
j_gene: TRBJ2-7
abundance: -
CDR3nt: TGTGCCAGCAGCCGTAAAAGCGGGAGCGCCTACGAGCAGTACTTC
CDR3aa: CASSRKSGSAYEQYF

v_gene: TRBV12-5
d_gene: -
j_gene: TRBJ2-3
abundance: -
CDR3nt: TGTGCTAGTGGTTCCACAGATACGCAGTATTTT
CDR3aa: CASGSTDTQYF

v_gene: TRBV28
d_gene: -
j_gene: TRBJ1-1
abundance: -
CDR3nt: TGTGCCAGCAGTTTAAGTGCAAATTGGCCCGCTTTCTTT
CDR3aa: CASSLSANWPAFF

v_gene: TRBV29-1
d_gene: -
j_gene: TRBJ2-7
abundance: once
CDR3nt: TGCAGCGTTGCATTGCAGGGAGCTGTAGCTAGGGCCTACGAGCAGTACTTC
CDR3aa: CSVALQGAVARAYEQYF

v_gene: TRBV28
d_gene: TRBD2
j_gene: TRBJ2-5
abundance: few
CDR3nt: TGTGCCAGCAGTACGTACCGGACTAGCGGGAATACAGTAAATCTCGGGACCCAGTACTTC
CDR3aa: CASSTYRTSGNTVNLGTQYF

v_gene: TRBV9
d_gene: -
j_gene: TRBJ1-3
abundance: -
CDR3nt: TGTGCCAGCAGCGTAGGGGACTTGACTGGAAACACCATATATTTT
CDR3aa: CASSVGDLTGNTIYF

v_gene: TRBV30
d_gene: TRBD1
j_gene: TRBJ2-1
abundance: -
CDR3nt: TGTGCCTGGTTGGGACAGGGTGACAGTGAGCAGTTCTTC
CDR3aa: CAWLGQGDSEQFF

v_gene: TRBV9
d_gene: TRBD2
j_gene: TRBJ2-2
abundance: -
CDR3nt: TGTGCCAGCAGCGCGACTAGCGGGGTGCGTACCACCGGGGAGCTGTTTTTT
CDR3aa: CASSATSGVRTTGELFF